The 9 T cell receptor beta chains listed next were all sequenced from one sample in a study of cytomegalovirus exposure and HLA in healthy donors. Both 60 Vbeta primers and 13 Jbeta primers went into the PCR. The data were produced by immunoSEQ multiplex PCR, yet TCRdb's version contains in-frame clones alone and is incomplete. The table includes 95,000 to 150,000 clones, approximately 72% detected once. Sequencing was carried out using PBMCs. Receptors were obtained from a man aged 18-30 years in good health and CMV-seronegative.

The chain employs TRBV5-5 and TRBJ1-2; 9 nucleotides match TRBD1. The CDR3 consists of 15 residues. Germline V gene sequence: CDR1 SGHKS, CDR2 YYEKEE (reference sequence). V trimming: 4 bases; J trimming: 7 bases; junction bases outside the gene matches: 11. The CDR3 nucleotides read TGTGCCAGCAGCCGACAGGGGGAAGCCAGTTTTGGCTACACCTTC. This translates into CASSRQGEASFGYTF.

The J gene is TRBJ1-1, the V gene TRBV18; D unresolved. This CDR3 has 14 residues. Germline assignment: CDR1 KGHSH and CDR2 LQKENI. The V end was cut by 3 bases, the J end by 0 bases, with 8 bases between. CDR3 sequence: CASSPPGLNTEAFF. CDR3 nucleotides: TGTGCCAGCTCACCGCCAGGCTTGAACACTGAAGCTTTCTTT.

The chain is built from TRBV5-1 and TRBJ2-3; D is possibly TRBD2 (6 bases). The germline V gene encodes CDR1 SGHRS and CDR2 YFSETQ. The CDR3 spans 15 residues. Trimming took off 1 base at V and 6 bases at J, with 15 bases between the two ends. The CDR3 sequence is CASSLFGASEDTQYF. In nucleotides, the CDR3 is TGCGCCAGCAGCTTGTTTGGGGCTAGCGAGGATACGCAGTATTTT.

The rearrangement uses TRBV5-6 and TRBJ1-1, with a possible D match to TRBD1 (6 bases). The germline V gene encodes CDR1 SGHDT and CDR2 YYEEEE. The V and J ends lost 3 bases and 0 bases respectively, with 21 bases between them. The CDR3 is made up of 18 amino acids. CDR3 in DNA: TGTGCCAGCAGCTCTCCAGGGGTTTGGGGCCGGATGAACACTGAAGCTTTCTTT. Encoded protein: CASSSPGVWGRMNTEAFF.

The rearrangement links TRBV27 to TRBJ2-5; TRBD1 matches at 9 bases. The DNA matches TRBJ2-7 better at its end, which makes the J call doubtful. The CDR3 covers 14 residues. Germline CDR1 MNHEY, CDR2 SMNVEV (reference sequence). The CDR3 DNA follows: TGTGCCAGCACCTATCGACAGGGGGTCCACGAGCAGTACTTC. It encodes CASTYRQGVHEQYF.

The CDR3 coding sequence is TGTGCCAGCAGTTTAAGGGGCGGTCTGTGGACAGATACGCAGTATTTT. It yields the protein CASSLRGGLWTDTQYF. The genes are TRBV27 and TRBJ2-3; D is possibly TRBD1 (5 bases). Trimming took off 2 bases at V and 3 bases at J, with 15 bases between the two ends. The germline CDR1 and CDR2 sequences are MNHEY and SMNVEV (reference sequence). The CDR3 covers 16 residues.

J is TRBJ2-3 and V is TRBV6-1; TRBD1 agrees at 8 bases. The ends lost 4 bases at V and 4 bases at J; junction bases unmatched: 13. Germline lookup yields CDR1 MNHNS and CDR2 SASEGT. CDR3 length: 17 amino acids. CDR3 nucleotides: TGTGCCAGCAGTGTCCGCCAGGGGGCCCCCCCCGCAGATACGCAGTATTTT. Its translation: CASSVRQGAPPADTQYF.

The gene calls are TRBV6-6 and TRBJ1-5; 8 bases are shared with TRBD1. The CDR3 loop spans 14 amino acids. After removal of 11 bases from V and 3 bases from J, the junction contained 9 bases not matched to a gene. The V gene's germline CDR1 is MNHNY and CDR2 SVGAGI (reference sequence). The CDR3 DNA reads as TGTGCCGGTACAGGGGGAAAAGACAATCAGCCCCAGCATTTT. Translating gives CAGTGGKDNQPQHF.

The chain employs TRBV6-6 and TRBJ2-3, with D possibly matching TRBD2 (6 bases). The V end lost 6 bases, the J end lost 6 bases, and 22 bases lay between the germline ends. This CDR3 is 16 amino acids long. Per the germline V gene, CDR1 is MNHNY and CDR2 is SVGAGI (reference sequence). As DNA, the CDR3 is TGTGCCAGCAGCTCGGTCCAGGCGGGGCGCCGGGATACGCAGTATTTT. It codes for CASSSVQAGRRDTQYF.